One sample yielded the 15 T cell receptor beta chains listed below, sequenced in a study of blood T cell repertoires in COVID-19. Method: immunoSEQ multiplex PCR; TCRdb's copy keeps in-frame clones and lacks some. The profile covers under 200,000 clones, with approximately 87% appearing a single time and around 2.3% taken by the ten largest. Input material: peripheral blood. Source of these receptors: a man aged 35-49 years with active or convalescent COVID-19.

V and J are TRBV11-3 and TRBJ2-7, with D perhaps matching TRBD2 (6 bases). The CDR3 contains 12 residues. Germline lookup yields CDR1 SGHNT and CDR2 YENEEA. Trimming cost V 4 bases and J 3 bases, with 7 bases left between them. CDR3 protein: CASSSGGYEQYF. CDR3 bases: TGTGCCAGCAGCTCCGGGGGCTACGAGCAGTACTTC. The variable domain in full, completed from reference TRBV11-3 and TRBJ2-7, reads EAGVVQSPRYKIIEKKQPVAFWCNPISGHNTLYWYLQNLGQGPELLIRYENEEAVDDSQLPKDRFSAERLKGVDSTLKIQPAELGDSAVYLCASSSGGYEQYFGPGTRLTVT.

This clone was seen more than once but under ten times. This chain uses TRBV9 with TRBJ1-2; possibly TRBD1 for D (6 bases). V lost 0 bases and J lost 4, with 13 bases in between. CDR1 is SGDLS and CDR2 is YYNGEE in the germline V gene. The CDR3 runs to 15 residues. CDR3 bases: TGTGCCAGCAGCGTAGAGATAGGGGGAGTCTATGGCTACACCTTC. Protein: CASSVEIGGVYGYTF.

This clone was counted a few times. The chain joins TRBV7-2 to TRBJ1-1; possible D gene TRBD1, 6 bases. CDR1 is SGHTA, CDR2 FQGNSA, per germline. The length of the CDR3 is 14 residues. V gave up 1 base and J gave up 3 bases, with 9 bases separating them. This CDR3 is CASSLVAGDTEAFF. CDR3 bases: TGTGCCAGCAGCTTAGTTGCAGGGGACACTGAAGCTTTCTTT.

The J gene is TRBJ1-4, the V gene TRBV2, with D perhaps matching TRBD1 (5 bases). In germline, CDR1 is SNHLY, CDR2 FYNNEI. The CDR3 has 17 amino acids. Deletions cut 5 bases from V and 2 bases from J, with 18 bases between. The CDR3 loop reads CASSPPGLRGTNEKLFF. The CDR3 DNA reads TGTGCCAGCAGTCCTCCGGGGCTCCGGGGGACTAATGAAAAACTGTTTTTT.

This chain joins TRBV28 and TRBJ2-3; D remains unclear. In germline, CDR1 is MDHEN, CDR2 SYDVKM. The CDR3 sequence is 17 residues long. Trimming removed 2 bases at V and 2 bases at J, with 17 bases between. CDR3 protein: CASSLLSDSTPTDTQYF. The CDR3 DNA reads TGTGCCAGCAGTTTACTCTCCGACTCCACCCCCACAGATACGCAGTATTTT.

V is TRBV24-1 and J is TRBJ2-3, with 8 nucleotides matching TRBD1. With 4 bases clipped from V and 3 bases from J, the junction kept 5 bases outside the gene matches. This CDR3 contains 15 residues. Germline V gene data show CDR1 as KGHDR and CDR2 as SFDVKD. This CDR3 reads CATSETGGWTDTQYF. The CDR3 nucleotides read TGTGCCACCAGTGAAACAGGGGGTTGGACAGATACGCAGTATTTT.

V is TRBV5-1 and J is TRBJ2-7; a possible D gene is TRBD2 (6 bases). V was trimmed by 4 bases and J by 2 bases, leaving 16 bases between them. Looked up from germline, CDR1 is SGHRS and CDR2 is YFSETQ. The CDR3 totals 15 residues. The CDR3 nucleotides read TGCGCCAGCAGCACCGGCGGGGAGCCTACCTACGAGCAGTACTTC. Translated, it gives CASSTGGEPTYEQYF.

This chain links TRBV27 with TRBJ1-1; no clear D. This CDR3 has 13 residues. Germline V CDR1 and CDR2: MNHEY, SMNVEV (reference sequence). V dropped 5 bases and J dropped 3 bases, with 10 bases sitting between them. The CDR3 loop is CASSPRAYTEAFF. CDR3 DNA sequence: TGTGCCAGCAGTCCCCGTGCGTACACTGAAGCTTTCTTT.

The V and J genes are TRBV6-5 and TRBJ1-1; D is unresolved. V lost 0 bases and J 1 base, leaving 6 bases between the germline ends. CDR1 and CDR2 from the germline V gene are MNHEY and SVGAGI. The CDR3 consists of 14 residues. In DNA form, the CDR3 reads TGTGCCAGCAGTTACTCGTGGGCGAACACTGAAGCTTTCTTT. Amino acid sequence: CASSYSWANTEAFF.

The CDR3 nucleotides read TGCAGTGCTAGTGGGCGCAGGGAAGCTTTCTTT. Translating gives CSASGRREAFF. V gene TRBV20-1 combines with J gene TRBJ1-1; D is uncertain. V lost 3 bases and J lost 8, with 10 bases in between. Germline CDR1 is DFQATT and CDR2 is SNEGSKA (reference sequence). This CDR3 is built from 11 residues.

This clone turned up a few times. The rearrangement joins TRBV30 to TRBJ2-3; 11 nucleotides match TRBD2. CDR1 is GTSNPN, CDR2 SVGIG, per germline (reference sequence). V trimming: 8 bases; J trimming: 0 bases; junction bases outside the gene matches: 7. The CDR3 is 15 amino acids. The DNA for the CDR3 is TGTGCCCGTTCTAGCGGGGGGACTAGCACAGATACGCAGTATTTT. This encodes CARSSGGTSTDTQYF.

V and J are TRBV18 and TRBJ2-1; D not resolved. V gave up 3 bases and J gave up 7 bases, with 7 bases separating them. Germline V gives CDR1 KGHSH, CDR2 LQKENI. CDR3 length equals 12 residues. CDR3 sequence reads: CASSPNSNEQFF. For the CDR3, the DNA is TGTGCCAGCTCACCGAACAGTAATGAGCAGTTCTTC.

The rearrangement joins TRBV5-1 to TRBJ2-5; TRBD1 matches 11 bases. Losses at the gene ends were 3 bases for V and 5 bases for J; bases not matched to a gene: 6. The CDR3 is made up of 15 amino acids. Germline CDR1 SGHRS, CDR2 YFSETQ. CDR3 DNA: TGCGCCAGCAGCTGGAGGACAGGGGGCGGGGAGACCCAGTACTTC. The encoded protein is CASSWRTGGGETQYF.

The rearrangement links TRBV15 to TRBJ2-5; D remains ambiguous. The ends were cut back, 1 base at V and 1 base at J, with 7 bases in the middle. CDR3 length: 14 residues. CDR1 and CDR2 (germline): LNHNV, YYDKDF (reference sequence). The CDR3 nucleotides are TGTGCCACCAGCAGAGGCAACAGCCAAGAGACCCAGTACTTC. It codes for CATSRGNSQETQYF.

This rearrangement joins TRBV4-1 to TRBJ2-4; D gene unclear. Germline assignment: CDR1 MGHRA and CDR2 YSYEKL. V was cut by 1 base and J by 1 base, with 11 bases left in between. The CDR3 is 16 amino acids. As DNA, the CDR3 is TGCGCCAGCAGCCAAGGGGCAAGTGGTGCCAAAAACATTCAGTACTTC. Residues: CASSQGASGAKNIQYF.